Listed below are T cell receptor beta chains from one sample, sequenced in a study of cytomegalovirus exposure and HLA in healthy donors. Some clones are missing from TCRdb's copy, which holds only in-frame ones; the method was immunoSEQ multiplex PCR. The profile shows some 160,000 clones, more than 75% of them singletons. Sequenced sample: PBMCs. The receptors originated from a male donor in good health and CMV-seronegative. The CDR3 runs from the conserved cysteine through the conserved F or W. The D gene is left open where the match is weak. Rows give clone size only sometimes, using once, few, many, or a class for an expanded clone.

clone size,V gene,J gene,D gene,CDR3 DNA,CDR3 protein
.,TRBV4-3,TRBJ2-2,.,TGCGCCAGCAGCCAGGGCGGGACGGGGGAGCTGTTTTTT,CASSQGGTGELFF
.,TRBV5-3,TRBJ2-1,TRBD2,TGTGCCAGAAGCCTTCTAGCGGGGGTCAATGAGCAGTTCTTC,CARSLLAGVNEQFF
few,TRBV7-9,TRBJ1-2,.,TGTGCCAGCAGCTTAAAAGGGGATTATGGCTACACCTTC,CASSLKGDYGYTF
.,TRBV28,TRBJ1-5,.,TGTGCCAGCAGTTATGATGACAGGACTAATCAGCCCCAGCATTTT,CASSYDDRTNQPQHF
.,TRBV18,TRBJ1-3,.,TGTGCCAGCTCACCCCGACAGGATCGTGGAAACACCATATATTTT,CASSPRQDRGNTIYF
.,TRBV9,TRBJ2-1,.,TGTGCCAGCAGACGGTCGCCCGGGGTCAATGAGCAGTTCTTC,CASRRSPGVNEQFF
.,TRBV5-5,TRBJ2-5,TRBD2,TGTGCCAGCAGCTTTGCGGGGGGCGTTAGGGAGACCCAGTACTTC,CASSFAGGVRETQYF
few,TRBV7-2,TRBJ2-5,TRBD2,TGTGCCAGCAGCTTAGGGGCTCTAGCGGGACAAGAGACCCAGTACTTC,CASSLGALAGQETQYF
few,TRBV4-2,TRBJ2-3,.,TGTGCCAGCAGCCAAGTGCCTAGCGGCACAGATACGCAGTATTTT,CASSQVPSGTDTQYF
.,TRBV6-5,TRBJ1-1,.,TGTGCCAGCAGCTCCCCGGGAATGAACACTGAAGCTTTCTTT,CASSSPGMNTEAFF
.,TRBV4-3,TRBJ2-2,.,TGCGCCAGCAGCCAGTCCTCCAGGGGTACCGGGGAGCTGTTTTTT,CASSQSSRGTGELFF
.,TRBV28,TRBJ1-2,.,TGTGCCAGCAGGGCCGGGACTCGGCACGGCTACACCTTC,CASRAGTRHGYTF
.,TRBV5-1,TRBJ2-1,TRBD2,TGCGCCAGCAGCCGGGTAGCGGGTGCATCCTACAATGAGCAGTTCTTC,CASSRVAGASYNEQFF
few,TRBV7-2,TRBJ1-2,TRBD1,TGTGCCAGCAGCCCCCGGGACAGGGCATTACCTAACTATGGCTACACCTTC,CASSPRDRALPNYGYTF
.,TRBV7-9,TRBJ2-2,.,TGTGCCAGCAGCCCCGACAGTGTAAACACCGGGGAGCTGTTTTTT,CASSPDSVNTGELFF
.,TRBV28,TRBJ2-3,TRBD1,TGTGCCAGCAGTTTTCCGGCCAGGGGGACAGATACGCAGTATTTT,CASSFPARGTDTQYF
.,TRBV5-4,TRBJ2-7,TRBD2,TGTGCCAGCAGAGGTAGCGGGAGTTACGAGCAGTACTTC,CASRGSGSYEQYF
.,TRBV7-8,TRBJ2-7,TRBD1,TGTGCCAGCAGCTCCCCCTTAACAGGGGGGAGCTCCTACGAGCAGTACTTC,CASSSPLTGGSSYEQYF
.,TRBV28,TRBJ2-3,TRBD2,TGTGCCAGCAGAAAGCCCGGACTAGCGGGGTACACAGATACGCAGTATTTT,CASRKPGLAGYTDTQYF
few,TRBV7-8,TRBJ1-2,TRBD1,TGTGCCAGCACCCTCAACAGGGGGCGAATTTTTGGCTACACCTTC,CASTLNRGRIFGYTF
.,TRBV5-1,TRBJ2-5,TRBD2,TGCGCCAGCAGCTTCGGCGGGGGGGCGGAGGAGCAGTACTTC,CASSFGGGAEEQYF
.,TRBV27,TRBJ1-2,.,TGTGCCAGCACCCCCCGGGGAGGGGCAGGTGGCTACACCTTC,CASTPRGGAGGYTF
.,TRBV29-1,TRBJ2-1,TRBD2,TGCAGCGCCAGGACTAGCGGGAGAGAAGAGCAGTTCTTC,CSARTSGREEQFF
.,TRBV30,TRBJ1-5,.,TGTGCCTGGAGTCCCGCTGGTGGCCATCAGCCCCAGCATTTT,CAWSPAGGHQPQHF
.,TRBV9,TRBJ2-3,TRBD2,TGTGCCAGCAGCGCTAGAGCGGGGGGCACAGATACGCAGTATTTT,CASSARAGGTDTQYF
.,TRBV5-5,TRBJ1-4,TRBD1,TGTGCCAGCAGCCAACAGGGGGCAACTAATGAAAAACTGTTTTTT,CASSQQGATNEKLFF
few,TRBV9,TRBJ1-1,.,TGTGCCAGCAGCGTAGGAGGGAGGAACACTGAAGCTTTCTTT,CASSVGGRNTEAFF
.,TRBV7-3,TRBJ2-2,.,TGTGCCAGCAGCCCGACCCGCGGGACAGACTATTTCGGTAACACCGGGGAGCTGTTTTTT,CASSPTRGTDYFGNTGELFF
few,TRBV25-1,TRBJ1-2,.,TGTGCCAGCAGTGAACACAGCACTAACTATGGCTACACCTTC,CASSEHSTNYGYTF
.,TRBV21-1,TRBJ1-6,.,TGTGCCAGCAGCAAAAAAGGGGTCGGGACAGAGGGAAATAATTCACCCCTCCACTTT,CASSKKGVGTEGNNSPLHF
.,TRBV7-8,TRBJ2-7,.,TGTGCCAGCAGCTTAGGGGACACAACCTACGAGCAGTACTTC,CASSLGDTTYEQYF
.,TRBV6-1,TRBJ2-1,.,TGTGCCAGCAGTGTGAATAGCCGCAATGAGCAGTTCTTC,CASSVNSRNEQFF
.,TRBV9,TRBJ2-7,.,TGTGCCAGCAGTGAGGAGGGGAAAGGCTACGAGCAGTACTTC,CASSEEGKGYEQYF
.,TRBV5-1,TRBJ1-1,.,TGCGCCAGCAGCTCGGAGGGACCTGAAGCTTTCTTT,CASSSEGPEAFF
few,TRBV30,TRBJ1-3,.,TGTGCCTGGAGTGTGGGCGGGAAGGGAAACACCATATATTTT,CAWSVGGKGNTIYF
few,TRBV27,TRBJ1-2,TRBD1,TGTGCCAGCAGTTTGACAGGGGGCTATGGCTACACCTTC,CASSLTGGYGYTF
.,TRBV4-3,TRBJ1-2,.,TGCGCCAGCAGCCAAGATCGGGTGGGGACACGTCTTTACACCTTC,CASSQDRVGTRLYTF
few,TRBV7-9,TRBJ1-4,TRBD1,TGTGCCAGCAGCGCCGACAGGGGCCATAATGAAAAACTGTTTTTT,CASSADRGHNEKLFF
once,TRBV9,TRBJ1-1,.,TGTGCCAGCAGCGTAGAAGGGGGGGCAGGATGGGTGACTGAAGCTTTCTTT,CASSVEGGAGWVTEAFF